Each of the 9 T cell receptor beta chains below was sequenced from the same sample in a study of cytomegalovirus exposure and HLA in healthy donors. PCR amplification relied on 60 Vbeta primers (plus 13 Jbeta primers). Produced via immunoSEQ multiplex PCR; TCRdb's table is partial and in-frame only. The sample has roughly 250,000 clones; approximately 85% are singletons. The sequencing input was PBMCs. All receptors come from a woman aged 40-49 years in good health and CMV-seropositive.

In its sample, this clone was seen a few times. V is TRBV7-6 and J is TRBJ2-1, with TRBD2 matching over 9 bases. In germline, CDR1 is SGHVS, CDR2 FNYEAQ. The CDR3 is made up of 15 amino acids. The ends lost 4 bases at V and 7 bases at J; junction bases unmatched: 8. The CDR3 is CASSSGTSRGNEQFF. The CDR3 DNA reads as TGTGCCAGCAGCTCCGGGACTAGCAGGGGGAATGAGCAGTTCTTC.

This clone has only one observation. The same CDR3 can be traced to other DNA sequences in this sample. The rearrangement links TRBV9 to TRBJ2-3; possibly TRBD2 for D (5 bases). V was pared by 0 bases and J by 6 bases, with 8 bases between. This CDR3 region has 13 residues. Germline-derived CDR1 and CDR2 are SGDLS and YYNGEE. This CDR3 is CASSVGPGDTQYF. In DNA, the CDR3 is TGTGCCAGCAGCGTAGGGCCGGGGGATACGCAGTATTTT.

The chain uses TRBV7-9 and TRBJ2-7; possibly TRBD1 for D (6 bases). This CDR3 is 15 amino acids long. Trimming stripped 4 bases from V and 7 bases from J, with 20 bases between. Germline CDR1 and CDR2: SEHNR and FQNEAQ (reference sequence). CDR3 in amino acids: CASSSNRVLIFEQYF. For the CDR3, the DNA is TGTGCCAGCAGCTCAAACAGGGTCCTTATATTTGAGCAGTACTTC.

The chain joins TRBV29-1 to TRBJ2-1, with 8 bases fitting TRBD2. This CDR3 comprises 15 residues. The V gene end was trimmed by 6 bases and the J gene end by 0 bases; junction bases not matched to a gene: 7. From germline, CDR1 is SQVTM and CDR2 ANQGSEA. The CDR3 bases are TGCAGCGTCCCAAGGGGGACTAGCTCCTACAATGAGCAGTTCTTC. Translating gives CSVPRGTSSYNEQFF.

This chain links TRBV27 with TRBJ2-1; TRBD1 is a possible D gene (6 bases). The V gene lost 4 bases and the J gene lost 10 bases, with 14 bases spanning the gap. The CDR3 spans 13 residues. CDR1 is MNHEY and CDR2 is SMNVEV in the germline V gene (reference sequence). This chain's CDR3 is CASSSQGVGEQFF. For the CDR3, the DNA is TGTGCCAGCAGTTCACAGGGAGTTGGGGAGCAGTTCTTC.

This clone was seen only a few times. V is TRBV5-1 and J is TRBJ1-2; D is ambiguous. Looked up from germline, CDR1 is SGHRS and CDR2 is YFSETQ. Trimming took off 5 bases at V and 1 base at J, with 18 bases between the two ends. The CDR3 is 16 amino acids. CDR3 sequence reads: CASRDISPTYNYGYTF. The CDR3 DNA sequence: TGCGCCAGCAGAGACATAAGTCCCACCTATAACTATGGCTACACCTTC. The full variable domain, in which reference TRBV5-1 and TRBJ1-2 provide the parts outside the CDR3, is KAGVTQTPRYLIKTRGQQVTLSCSPISGHRSVSWYQQTPGQGLQFLFEYFSETQRNKGNFPGRFSGRQFSNSRSEMNVSTLELGDSALYLCASRDISPTYNYGYTFGSGTRLTVV.

The chain couples TRBV9 to TRBJ2-3; maybe TRBD2 (6 bases). The CDR3 loop spans 16 amino acids. Trimming pared 0 bases from V and 4 bases from J, leaving 15 bases between. Germline CDR1 and CDR2: SGDLS and YYNGEE. The CDR3 reads CASSVGGGKGADTQYF. The CDR3 DNA reads TGTGCCAGCAGCGTAGGCGGAGGGAAAGGGGCAGATACGCAGTATTTT. Full variable domain (outside the CDR3, taken from reference TRBV9 and TRBJ2-3): DSGVTQTPKHLITATGQRVTLRCSPRSGDLSVYWYQQSLDQGLQFLIQYYNGEERAKGNILERFSAQQFPDLHSELNLSSLELGDSALYFCASSVGGGKGADTQYFGPGTRLTVL.

The chain couples TRBV4-2 to TRBJ2-3; D perhaps matches TRBD1 (5 bases). Per germline, CDR1 LGHNA and CDR2 YNFKEQ. V lost 4 bases and J lost 4, with 15 bases in between. The CDR3 has 15 amino acids. The CDR3 DNA follows: TGTGCCAGCAGCCGCCAGGTCCAGGGCGCAGATACGCAGTATTTT. Amino acids: CASSRQVQGADTQYF.

The rearrangement uses TRBV6-6 and TRBJ1-6; TRBD1 is a possible D gene (5 bases). Germline V gene lookup returns CDR1 MNHNY and CDR2 SVGAGI (reference sequence). With 6 bases removed from V and 0 bases from J, the gap between germline ends came to 9 bases. The CDR3 is 15 amino acids. CDR3 coding DNA: TGTGCCAGCAGCTTGACAGCCTCCTATAATTCACCCCTCCACTTT. Amino acids: CASSLTASYNSPLHF.